This T cell receptor beta chain appears in the sequencing data of a study of response to subunit inactivated influenza vaccine. General study points: Each seasonal influenza vaccination recruits few new T cells, the authors suggested.

Per germline, CDR1 DFQATT and CDR2 SNEGSKA (reference sequence). The CDR3 has 13 residues. V dropped 0 bases and J dropped 2; count of bases not matched to a gene: 0. This clonotype was seen only a few times. Its target is unknown. TCRdb passed the RT-PCR reads through MiXCR, listing each CDR3 protein once. The table has under 800,000 distinct CDR3 sequences, approximately 13% seen once; the top ten hold 5.5% to 8%. The sample was PBMCs from blood, taken 14 days before vaccination. The clonotype was recovered from a man between 45 and 60 years old who received an inactivated influenza vaccine. The rearrangement links TRBV20-1 to TRBJ2-7, with TRBD2 identical over 8 bases. The CDR3 sequence: CSARETSAYEQYF. CDR3 DNA: TGCAGTGCTAGAGAGACTAGCGCCTACGAGCAGTACTTC.